Described below is a single TCR beta chain sequence and its context. What it binds is unknown. The sample belongs to a study of cytomegalovirus exposure and HLA in healthy donors. Whole-study results and caveats: A later analysis showed that HLA-associated TCR beta chains had undergone more clonal expansion than equally common others.

The PCR used 60 Vbeta and 13 Jbeta primers. Sequenced by immunoSEQ multiplex PCR; TCRdb stores in-frame clones only, minus some. The sample has some 120,000 clones, roughly 85% seen once. Germline values: CDR1 SQVTM, CDR2 ANQGSEA. The CDR3 consists of 13 residues. V trimming: 7 bases; J trimming: 1 base; junction bases outside the gene matches: 5. The sequence came from a man under 40 in good health and CMV-seropositive. The rearrangement uses TRBV29-1 and TRBJ2-5; 8 bases match TRBD1. The specimen sequenced was PBMCs. The CDR3 sequence is CSGWDRSQETQYF. In DNA, the CDR3 is TGCAGCGGCTGGGACAGGAGCCAAGAGACCCAGTACTTC.